Shown below are 17 T cell receptor beta chains from a single sample sequenced in a study of long-term antiretroviral therapy in people with HIV. An immunoSEQ assay, version v3.0, was performed at survey level. Here immunoSEQ multiplex PCR was the method, and the copy in TCRdb shows in-frame clones only, minus some. The sample lists tens of thousands of clones; around nine tenths were seen once. Material: unsorted PBMCs, obtained more than 4.3 years after starting antiretroviral therapy. All receptors come from a man under 40 with HIV.

The V call is TRBV27, the J call TRBJ2-1, with D hard to call. The V gene's germline CDR1 is MNHEY and CDR2 SMNVEV (reference sequence). The germline V and J ends were trimmed by 6 bases and 7 bases, with 16 bases remaining between them. This CDR3 comprises 14 residues. The CDR3 is CASRTSPTPNEQFF. The CDR3 DNA sequence: TGTGCCAGCAGGACCAGTCCTACCCCTAATGAGCAGTTCTTC.

This chain connects TRBV11-2 to TRBJ2-7, with TRBD1 matching 7 bases. V lost 5 bases to trimming and J lost 2 bases; unmatched junction nucleotides: 12. The germline V gene encodes CDR1 SGHAT and CDR2 FQNNGV. CDR3 length: 16 residues. The CDR3 is CASSRGRGQSPYEQYF. Here the CDR3 DNA reads TGTGCCAGCAGCCGGGGTAGGGGACAGTCCCCCTACGAGCAGTACTTC.

The chain recombines TRBV7-9 with TRBJ2-2, with unresolved D. CDR1 and CDR2 (germline): SEHNR, FQNEAQ (reference sequence). This CDR3 has 11 residues. Trimming left V 5 bases short and J 8 bases short, with 6 bases between. As DNA, the CDR3 is TGTGCCAGCAGCCAGGCGGGGGAGCTGTTTTTT. The encoded protein is CASSQAGELFF.

CDR3 nucleotides: TGTGCCAGCAGCTTAGGAGTCGGGGAAAAACTGTTTTTT. This sequence encodes CASSLGVGEKLFF. The rearrangement joins TRBV7-9 to TRBJ1-4; D is undetermined. Germline CDR1 SEHNR, CDR2 FQNEAQ (reference sequence). The V end lost 1 base, the J end lost 8 bases, and 8 bases lay between the germline ends. There are 13 residues in the CDR3.

V usage is TRBV11-2 and J usage is TRBJ2-7; D is possibly TRBD1 or TRBD2 (5 bases each). Germline CDR1 is SGHAT and CDR2 is FQNNGV. Deletions cut 1 base from V and 6 bases from J, with 16 bases between. This CDR3 has 15 amino acids. The CDR3 loop is CASSLGGSIATEQYF. CDR3 DNA sequence: TGTGCCAGCAGCTTAGGGGGGAGTATCGCTACCGAGCAGTACTTC.

The V call is TRBV29-1, the J call TRBJ2-1, with D tentatively TRBD2 (5 bases). Germline CDR1 SQVTM, CDR2 ANQGSEA. The CDR3 length is 15 residues. V lost 4 bases to trimming and J lost 5 bases, with 18 bases between them. Here the CDR3 reads CSVATFLRVDNEQFF. The CDR3 DNA follows: TGCAGCGTTGCCACCTTCTTGAGGGTAGACAATGAGCAGTTCTTC.

The J gene is TRBJ2-2, the V gene TRBV9, with D perhaps matching TRBD2 (6 bases). The length of the CDR3 is 15 residues. Germline loops: CDR1 SGDLS, CDR2 YYNGEE. V dropped 4 bases and J dropped 10 bases, with 20 bases sitting between them. The CDR3 DNA is TGTGCCAGCAGCCCAAGCCCCGGGAGTCAGGCGGAGCTGTTTTTT. Translation: CASSPSPGSQAELFF.

This chain joins TRBV5-1 and TRBJ1-2, with TRBD1 matching over 8 bases. The J segment lost 6 bases and the V segment lost 2 bases, leaving 12 bases of the junction unmatched. Germline V gene data show CDR1 as SGHRS and CDR2 as YFSETQ. CDR3 size: 16 residues. The CDR3 loop reads CASSFPIGQGQNGYTF. Here the CDR3 DNA reads TGCGCCAGCAGCTTCCCCATCGGACAGGGCCAGAATGGCTACACCTTC.

Points on this clone: No DNA is shown, since the ends of the CDR3 on it are uncertain; the CDR3 is the one TCRdb lists. The V and J genes are TRBV21-1 and TRBJ1-3; the D call in the table, TRBD1, was not verified against the DNA. TRBV21-1 has pseudogene status. From its first to its last residue, the CDR3 has 15 amino acids. CDR3 region: CASSQGVGSGNTIYF.

The chain carries TRBV2 and TRBJ1-4, with TRBD1 identical over 7 bases. This CDR3 has 15 amino acids. Germline V gene sequence: CDR1 SNHLY, CDR2 FYNNEI. V was pared by 8 bases and J by 7 bases, with 13 bases of the junction left unmatched. CDR3 sequence reads: CASGGQALYPEKLFF. The DNA of the CDR3 is TGTGCCAGCGGTGGACAGGCTCTATACCCTGAAAAACTGTTTTTT.

In its sample, this clone was seen a few times. The V and J genes are TRBV9 and TRBJ2-1, with D possibly called TRBD1 or TRBD2 (6 bases each). Trimming took 1 base from V and 2 from J, leaving 10 bases between them. In germline, CDR1 is SGDLS, CDR2 YYNGEE. This CDR3 comprises 15 residues. The CDR3 DNA reads as TGTGCCAGCAGCGTAACTCGGGGGCCCTACAATGAGCAGTTCTTC. Protein: CASSVTRGPYNEQFF. Drawing the rest from reference TRBV9 and TRBJ2-1, the complete variable domain is DSGVTQTPKHLITATGQRVTLRCSPRSGDLSVYWYQQSLDQGLQFLIQYYNGEERAKGNILERFSAQQFPDLHSELNLSSLELGDSALYFCASSVTRGPYNEQFFGPGTRLTVL.

This clone was detected once. The chain employs TRBV9 and TRBJ2-7; D possibly uses TRBD1 or TRBD2 (5 bases each). This CDR3 contains 14 residues. Trimming stripped 0 bases from V and 3 bases from J, with 10 bases between. CDR1 is SGDLS, CDR2 YYNGEE, per germline. This CDR3 is CASSVGGSGYEQYF. The CDR3 DNA sequence: TGTGCCAGCAGCGTAGGGGGGAGCGGCTACGAGCAGTACTTC.

The rearrangement uses TRBV20-1 and TRBJ1-1; D not resolved. V lost 0 bases and J lost 7, with 6 bases in between. This CDR3 is built from 11 residues. The germline gives CDR1 DFQATT, CDR2 SNEGSKA (reference sequence). Written as DNA, the CDR3 is TGCAGTGCTAGAGACCCCTATGAAGCTTTCTTT. Translating it yields CSARDPYEAFF.

The table lists this clone with a few counts. The rearrangement links TRBV9 to TRBJ1-2, with D possibly matching TRBD1 (5 bases). The germline V gene encodes CDR1 SGDLS and CDR2 YYNGEE. The CDR3 is made up of 16 amino acids. With 4 bases removed from V and 1 base from J, the gap between germline ends came to 17 bases. CDR3 protein: CASSSRGRKLNYGYTF. CDR3 DNA: TGTGCCAGCAGCTCCCGGGGACGGAAGCTTAACTATGGCTACACCTTC. The whole variable domain, filled in from reference TRBV9 and TRBJ1-2, reads DSGVTQTPKHLITATGQRVTLRCSPRSGDLSVYWYQQSLDQGLQFLIQYYNGEERAKGNILERFSAQQFPDLHSELNLSSLELGDSALYFCASSSRGRKLNYGYTFGSGTRLTVV.

The chain couples TRBV7-3 to TRBJ1-1; D gene uncertain. V was trimmed by 4 bases and J by 4 bases, leaving 10 bases between them. The CDR3 length is 13 residues. Germline V gene lookup returns CDR1 SGHTA and CDR2 FQGTGA. CDR3 sequence reads: CASSSDGGTEAFF. In nucleotides, the CDR3 is TGTGCCAGCAGCTCGGACGGAGGCACTGAAGCTTTCTTT.

The rearrangement uses TRBV6-1 and TRBJ1-5; 9 bases are a match to TRBD1. The CDR3 consists of 14 residues. The germline V gene encodes CDR1 MNHNS and CDR2 SASEGT. The junction had 7 bases not matched to a gene; V was cut back by 6 bases and J by 7 bases. The CDR3: CASSHRGRGQPQHF. The CDR3 region has the DNA TGTGCCAGCAGCCACAGGGGGCGCGGACAGCCCCAGCATTTT.

The chain carries TRBV13 and TRBJ2-7; 9 bases are shared with TRBD2. The CDR3 covers 14 residues. Germline CDR1 PRHDT, CDR2 FYEKMQ (reference sequence). V lost 5 bases to trimming and J lost 3 bases; unmatched junction nucleotides: 5. CDR3 sequence (DNA): TGTGCCAGCAGCCCTAGACTAGCGGTCTACGAGCAGTACTTC. Translation gives CASSPRLAVYEQYF.